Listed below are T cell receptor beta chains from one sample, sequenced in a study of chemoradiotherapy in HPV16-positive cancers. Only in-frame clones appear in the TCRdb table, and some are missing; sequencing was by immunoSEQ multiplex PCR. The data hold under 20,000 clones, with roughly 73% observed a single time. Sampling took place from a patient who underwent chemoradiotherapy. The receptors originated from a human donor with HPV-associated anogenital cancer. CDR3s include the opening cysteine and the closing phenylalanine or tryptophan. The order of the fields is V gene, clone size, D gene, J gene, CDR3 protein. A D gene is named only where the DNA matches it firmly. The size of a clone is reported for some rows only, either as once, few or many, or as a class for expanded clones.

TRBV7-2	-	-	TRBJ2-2	CASSGGGLHRGAVF
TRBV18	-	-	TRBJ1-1	CASSPDGYTEAFF
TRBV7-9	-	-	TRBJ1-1	CASSLRGLDTEAFF
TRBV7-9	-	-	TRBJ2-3	CASSLAGEVDTQYF
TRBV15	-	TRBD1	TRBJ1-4	CATSRPPRTGRYEKLFF
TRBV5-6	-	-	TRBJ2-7	CASSPGTNYEQYF
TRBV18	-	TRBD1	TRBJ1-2	CASSPGTGQPGYTF
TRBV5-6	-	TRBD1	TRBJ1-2	CASSSGTGTYGYTF
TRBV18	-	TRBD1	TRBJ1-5	CASSPSGTGSNQPQHF
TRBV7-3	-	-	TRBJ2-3	CASSSLGGSTDTQYF
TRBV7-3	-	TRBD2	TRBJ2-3	CASSRAGGQNTQYF
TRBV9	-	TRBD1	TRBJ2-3	CASSVSGTGGVDTQYF
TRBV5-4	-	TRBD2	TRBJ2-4	CASNLAGENIQYF
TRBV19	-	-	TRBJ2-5	CASNNRGRETQYF
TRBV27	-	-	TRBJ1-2	CASSLGETGYGYTF
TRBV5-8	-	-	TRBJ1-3	CASSRGSVTGNTIYF
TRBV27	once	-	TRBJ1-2	CASRRAGENYGYTF
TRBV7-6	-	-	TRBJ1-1	CASSQYYRTNGDTEAFF
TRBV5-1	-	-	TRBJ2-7	CASSLEAGPYYEQYF
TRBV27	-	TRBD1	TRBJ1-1	CASSYRQGAEVNTEAFF
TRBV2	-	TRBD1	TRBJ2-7	CASTRDRHYEQYF
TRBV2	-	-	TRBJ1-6	CASIRLGGSYNSPLHF
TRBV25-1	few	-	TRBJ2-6	CASSVREANVLTF
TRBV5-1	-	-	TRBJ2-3	CASTLGGATDTQYF
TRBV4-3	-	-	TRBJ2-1	CASSQDFRDPSYNEQFF
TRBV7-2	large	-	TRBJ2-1	CASSITSLPKRSYNEQFF
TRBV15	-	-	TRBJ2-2	CATSILSGELFF
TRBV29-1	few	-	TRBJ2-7	CSVRDDYEQYF
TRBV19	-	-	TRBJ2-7	CASAGSHEQYF
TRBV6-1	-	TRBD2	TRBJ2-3	CASSVGGVQDTQYF
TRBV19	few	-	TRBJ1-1	CASSTTTSRLAFF
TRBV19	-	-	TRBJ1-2	CASSTAPMAYTF
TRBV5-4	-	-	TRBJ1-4	CASSLARDEKLFF
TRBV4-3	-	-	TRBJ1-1	CASSQSGGQNTEAFF
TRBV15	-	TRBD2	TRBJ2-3	CATSRDGTSPTQYF
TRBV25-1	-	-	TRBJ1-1	CASSRSLLNTEAFF
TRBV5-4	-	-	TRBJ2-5	CASSFYSHNVQETQYF
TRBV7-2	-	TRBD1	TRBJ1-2	CASSSQDRGHSGYTF
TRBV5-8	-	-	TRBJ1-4	CASSPGGIEKLFF
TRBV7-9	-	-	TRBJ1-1	CASSFTGLSTEAFF
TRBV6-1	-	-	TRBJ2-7	CASGKGSSYEQYF
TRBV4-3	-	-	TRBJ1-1	CASSQERRAAEAFF
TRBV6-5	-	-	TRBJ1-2	CASSYSTAGSYGYTF
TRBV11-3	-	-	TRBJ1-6	CASSLLGDTYNSPLHF
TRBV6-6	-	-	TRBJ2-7	CACGRASYEQYF
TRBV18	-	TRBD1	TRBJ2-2	CASSPGTGTGELFF
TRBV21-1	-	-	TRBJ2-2	CASNKQRASGGYQNTGELFF
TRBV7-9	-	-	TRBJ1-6	CASSRYYGQSSYNSPLHF
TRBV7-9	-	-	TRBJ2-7	CASSQQTSEQYF
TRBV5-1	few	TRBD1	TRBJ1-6	CASSWEQGVDNSPLHF
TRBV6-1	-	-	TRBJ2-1	CASSDSYNEQFF
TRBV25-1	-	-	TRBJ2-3	CASSEYNGVRSDTQYF